This entry lists 19 T cell receptor beta chains sequenced from one sample in a study of blood T cells in healthy people across ages. Combining a sample-barcoded 5' primer with a J-beta primer mix, a second PCR ran for 7 to 11 cycles. TCRdb reanalysed the 5' RACE reads using MiXCR and keeps one entry per CDR3 protein. The data show roughly 1,300,000 distinct CDR3 sequences, approximately 59% seen once. The sample taken for sequencing was blood. The receptors shown here come from a man between 18 and 29 years old in good health.

The J gene is TRBJ2-3, the V gene TRBV9; 11 nucleotides line up with TRBD2. The CDR3 spans 18 residues. V lost 3 bases to trimming and J lost 2 bases; unmatched junction nucleotides: 11. The germline CDR1 and CDR2 sequences are SGDLS and YYNGEE. DNA for the CDR3: TGTGCCAGCAGCGCCCGAGCTTTAGCGGGAGGGCTCACAGATACGCAGTATTTT. Translating it yields CASSARALAGGLTDTQYF. Full variable domain (remainder filled in from reference TRBV9 and TRBJ2-3): DSGVTQTPKHLITATGQRVTLRCSPRSGDLSVYWYQQSLDQGLQFLIQYYNGEERAKGNILERFSAQQFPDLHSELNLSSLELGDSALYFCASSARALAGGLTDTQYFGPGTRLTVL.

The genes are TRBV5-1 and TRBJ2-1; D call uncertain. CDR3 length equals 14 residues. The germline V and J ends were trimmed by 2 bases and 1 base, with 7 bases remaining between them. Germline loops: CDR1 SGHRS, CDR2 YFSETQ. For the CDR3, the DNA is TGCGCCAGCAGCTTAGCGCCGTCCTACAATGAGCAGTTCTTC. Translated: CASSLAPSYNEQFF.

The V and J genes are TRBV3-1 and TRBJ2-2, with 8 positions matching TRBD1. V dropped 1 base and J dropped 4; count of bases not matched to a gene: 8. This CDR3 contains 17 residues. From germline, CDR1 is LGHDT and CDR2 YNNKEL (reference sequence). The CDR3 region is CASSQVAETGVTGELFF. DNA for the CDR3: TGTGCCAGCAGCCAAGTAGCGGAGACAGGGGTCACCGGGGAGCTGTTTTTT.

The table lists this clonotype with a count of one. This rearrangement joins TRBV6-1 to TRBJ1-4, with D hard to call. Germline V gene sequence: CDR1 MNHNS, CDR2 SASEGT. The CDR3 sequence is 15 residues long. Trimming stripped 3 bases from V and 5 bases from J, with 13 bases between. The CDR3 sequence is CASSDLGVVNEKLFF. CDR3 nucleotide sequence: TGTGCCAGCAGTGATCTCGGAGTTGTGAATGAAAAACTGTTTTTT.

The chain employs TRBV15 and TRBJ2-5, with no clear D. The V end lost 2 bases, the J end lost 5 bases, and 9 bases lay between the germline ends. The CDR3 sequence is 13 residues long. Germline-derived CDR1 and CDR2 are LNHNV and YYDKDF (reference sequence). CDR3 DNA sequence: TGTGCCACCAGCAGATCTCCGCGGGAGACCCAGTACTTC. Amino acids: CATSRSPRETQYF.

The J gene is TRBJ2-2, the V gene TRBV28; D gene uncertain. V lost 1 base to trimming and J lost 1 base, with 10 bases between them. The germline gives CDR1 MDHEN, CDR2 SYDVKM. This CDR3 is built from 16 residues. CDR3 nucleotide sequence: TGTGCCAGCAGTTTATTGACCCCGGAGAACACCGGGGAGCTGTTTTTT. Its translation is CASSLLTPENTGELFF. Combining the CDR3 with reference TRBV28 and TRBJ2-2 gives the whole variable domain DVKVTQSSRYLVKRTGEKVFLECVQDMDHENMFWYRQDPGLGLRLIYFSYDVKMKEKGDIPEGYSVSREKKERFSLILESASTNQTSMYLCASSLLTPENTGELFFGEGSRLTVL.

The V call is TRBV6-2 or TRBV6-3, the J call TRBJ2-3; no clear D. Per germline, CDR1 MNHEY and CDR2 SVGEGT. The length of the CDR3 is 17 residues. The V gene lost 2 bases and the J gene lost 2 bases, with 17 bases spanning the gap. The CDR3 protein is CASSYIPERPLTDTQYF. Here the CDR3 DNA reads TGTGCCAGCAGTTACATACCGGAACGGCCCCTCACAGATACGCAGTATTTT.

The chain is built from TRBV21-1 and TRBJ1-5. TRBV21-1 is annotated as a pseudogene. The CDR3 contains 17 residues. CDR3 nucleotide sequence: TGTGCCAACGTCTCAGGCAGTAACAATTTAGTCAATCAGCCCCAGCATTTT. This codes for CANVSGSNNLVNQPQHF.

The chain employs TRBV10-3 and TRBJ1-2, with no clear D. V dropped 0 bases and J dropped 7 bases, with 24 bases sitting between them. The CDR3 runs to 18 residues. Germline V gene data show CDR1 as ENHRY and CDR2 as SYGVKD. For the CDR3, the DNA is TGTGCCATCAGTGAGTCGACCTCGAGGGCACGGTGGGAGATTGGCTACACCTTC. Its translation is CAISESTSRARWEIGYTF.

V gene TRBV5-1 combines with J gene TRBJ2-7; D remains unclear. Germline CDR1 is SGHRS and CDR2 is YFSETQ. This CDR3 contains 13 residues. The V end lost 0 bases, the J end lost 1 base, and 5 bases lay between the germline ends. Here the CDR3 DNA reads TGCGCCAGCAGCTTGGAAAAGTCCTACGAGCAGTACTTC. Its translation is CASSLEKSYEQYF.

V gene TRBV20-1 combines with J gene TRBJ2-5; the D is unclear. The J call is doubtful: the DNA matches TRBJ2-7 better. The CDR3 covers 12 residues. Germline V gene sequence: CDR1 DFQATT, CDR2 SNEGSKA (reference sequence). The CDR3 reads CSARGLGFEQYF. The DNA of the CDR3 is TGCAGTGCTAGAGGGCTAGGTTTCGAGCAGTACTTC.

J is TRBJ2-1 and V is TRBV7-2, with 7 bases aligning to TRBD2. V lost 5 bases to trimming and J lost 6 bases; unmatched junction nucleotides: 16. CDR3 length: 17 amino acids. Germline V CDR1 and CDR2: SGHTA, FQGNSA. The CDR3 nucleotides are TGTGCCAGCAGCCCACAACCAAGCGGGACTTGGGGCAATGAGCAGTTCTTC. Its translation: CASSPQPSGTWGNEQFF.

CDR3 amino acids: CASSGGHPSYGQYF. CDR3 sequence (DNA): TGTGCCAGCAGTGGTGGACACCCATCCTACGGGCAGTACTTC. The chain is built from TRBV25-1 and TRBJ2-5; perhaps TRBD1 as D (5 bases). Germline CDR1 reads MGHDK; CDR2 reads SYGVNS. This CDR3 is built from 14 residues. The germline V and J ends were trimmed by 4 bases and 11 bases, with 20 bases remaining between them.

The V and J genes are TRBV2 and TRBJ2-3, with 7 bases matching TRBD2. The CDR3 spans 15 residues. Germline CDR1 is SNHLY and CDR2 is FYNNEI. The trim removed 5 bases at V and 6 bases at J, leaving 11 bases unmatched. CDR3 region: CASSIERDYSDTQYF. CDR3 nucleotides: TGTGCCAGCAGTATTGAGCGGGATTATTCGGATACGCAGTATTTT. Combining the CDR3 with reference TRBV2 and TRBJ2-3 gives the whole variable domain EPEVTQTPSHQVTQMGQEVILRCVPISNHLYFYWYRQILGQKVEFLVSFYNNEISEKSEIFDDQFSVERPDGSNFTLKIRSTKLEDSAMYFCASSIERDYSDTQYFGPGTRLTVL.

The rearrangement joins TRBV6-1 to TRBJ2-7; D is perhaps TRBD2 (6 bases). Trimming stripped 1 base from V and 3 bases from J, with 10 bases between. CDR1 MNHNS and CDR2 SASEGT come from the germline V gene. The CDR3 contains 14 residues. The CDR3 sequence: CASSEGRAFYEQYF. CDR3 nucleotide sequence: TGTGCCAGCAGTGAAGGGAGGGCATTCTACGAGCAGTACTTC.

This chain uses TRBV7-9 with TRBJ2-1; 12 nucleotides match TRBD2. The V and J ends lost 4 bases and 8 bases, in that order; junction bases with no gene match: 12. CDR3 length equals 17 residues. CDR1 is SEHNR and CDR2 is FQNEAQ in the germline V gene (reference sequence). As DNA, the CDR3 is TGTGCCAGCAGCTCCCAGCCCTCTAGCGGGAGGGCCTATGAGCAGTTCTTC. This sequence encodes CASSSQPSSGRAYEQFF.

The chain carries TRBV20-1 and TRBJ1-2; tentatively, D is TRBD1 (5 bases). This CDR3 is 15 amino acids long. With 6 bases removed from V and 4 bases from J, the gap between germline ends came to 21 bases. Germline lookup yields CDR1 DFQATT and CDR2 SNEGSKA (reference sequence). As DNA, the CDR3 is TGCAGTGCGGAGAGTACAGGATGGACCTTCTATGGCTACACCTTC. The encoded protein is CSAESTGWTFYGYTF.

V is TRBV27 and J is TRBJ2-4; D is possibly TRBD2 (6 bases). The J call may be incorrect, as the DNA end agrees better with TRBJ2-7. Germline loops: CDR1 MNHEY, CDR2 SMNVEV (reference sequence). The CDR3 sequence is 16 residues long. The CDR3 sequence is CASSITPQTSFDEQYF. The CDR3 bases are TGTGCCAGCAGTATCACACCTCAGACTAGTTTCGACGAGCAGTACTTC.

The chain has TRBV6-5 and TRBJ2-7; D not resolved. Germline V CDR1 and CDR2: MNHEY, SVGAGI. Trimming stripped 2 bases from V and 3 bases from J, with 14 bases between. The CDR3 extends over 15 amino acids. The CDR3 loop is CASSYDREVGYEQYF. CDR3 DNA: TGTGCCAGCAGTTACGACCGAGAAGTTGGCTACGAGCAGTACTTC.